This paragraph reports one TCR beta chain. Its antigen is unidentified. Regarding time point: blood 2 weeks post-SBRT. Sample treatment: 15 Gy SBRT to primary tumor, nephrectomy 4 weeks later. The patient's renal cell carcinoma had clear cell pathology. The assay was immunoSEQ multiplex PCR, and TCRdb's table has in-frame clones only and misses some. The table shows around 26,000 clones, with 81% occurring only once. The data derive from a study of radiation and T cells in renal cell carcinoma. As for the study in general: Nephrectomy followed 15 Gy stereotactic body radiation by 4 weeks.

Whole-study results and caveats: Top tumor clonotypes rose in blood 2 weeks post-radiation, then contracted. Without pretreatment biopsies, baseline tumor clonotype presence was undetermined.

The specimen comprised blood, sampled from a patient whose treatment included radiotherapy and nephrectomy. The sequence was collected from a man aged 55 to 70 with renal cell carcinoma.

CDR3 region: CAIGNLAGANVLTF. The CDR3 region has the DNA TGTGCCATCGGCAATTTGGCAGGGGCCAACGTCCTGACTTTC. The V and J genes are TRBV10-3 and TRBJ2-6; D is unresolved. The CDR3 consists of 14 residues. Deletions cut 8 bases from V and 4 bases from J, with 12 bases between. Looked up from germline, CDR1 is ENHRY and CDR2 is SYGVKD.